There are many counts of the clone carrying this T cell receptor (beta chain). As yet, its antigen is unknown. The data stem from a study of response to subunit inactivated influenza vaccine. General study findings and limits: A suggestion made by the authors is that each seasonal influenza vaccination recruits few new T cells.

Each CDR3 protein is one row after TCRdb ran MiXCR on the RT-PCR reads. The sample lists fewer than 600,000 distinct CDR3 sequences, 7.2% occurring once. The CDR3 length is 14 residues. Germline V gives CDR1 SGDLS, CDR2 YYNGEE. The junction had 3 bases not matched to a gene; V was cut back by 3 bases and J by 6 bases. V usage is TRBV9 and J usage is TRBJ2-1; 10 positions agree with TRBD1. This receptor was taken from a man in his fifties or sixties who received an inactivated influenza vaccine. Material: PBMCs from blood, obtained roughly 24 months after vaccination. The CDR3 nucleotides are TGTGCCAGCAGCGCCGGGACAGGGGCCAATGAGCAGTTCTTC. Encoded protein: CASSAGTGANEQFF.